Below, one T cell receptor (beta chain) is given with its context. This clonotype showed up many times. It lacks a known antigen. Per-base quality was not reported, and no clone a single base away is much larger than it. Ophthalmopathy patients had moderately to severely active disease, Clinical Activity Score of at least 3, NOSPECS grade of at least 4, and disease duration under 3 months. Patients with other autoimmune diseases, uncontrolled infections, pregnancy or lactation were excluded. Diagnosis relied on clinical symptoms, serum thyroxine, TRAb, thyroid ultrasound and orbital computed tomography. Using Ficoll-Paque density gradient centrifugation, PBMCs were isolated from less than 13 ml of fresh peripheral blood. Trizol reagent was used to extract the total RNA, and its quality was then checked on an Agilent 2100 Bioanalyzer. The data originate from a study of Graves' ophthalmopathy and Graves' hyperthyroidism (dated by TCRdb to the late 2010s). Regarding the study in general: Peripheral blood was collected at initial diagnosis, prior to any treatment. The study used signatures of the TCR beta repertoire to tell Graves' ophthalmopathy apart from Graves' hyperthyroidism and to predict which patients would progress to ophthalmopathy. In total, 135 blood samples were TCR-sequenced: fewer than 50 ophthalmopathy, about 75 hyperthyroidism and some 17 hyperthyroidism-to-ophthalmopathy patients. To explore V-J signatures that distinguish ophthalmopathy from hyperthyroidism, a discovery set of around 100 patients was enrolled, made up of 43 with ophthalmopathy and under 65 with stable hyperthyroidism. An independent validation cohort was composed of 18 to 20 hyperthyroidism patients and around 16 patients who later progressed from hyperthyroidism to ophthalmopathy. In a handful of hyperthyroidism patients, the T-cell repertoire of thyroid tissue was compared with the T-cell repertoire of blood. Following sampling, methimazole starting at 30 mg daily was administered to hyperthyroidism patients, and high-dose intravenous methylprednisolone was administered to ophthalmopathy patients. For training and testing, the 100 or so patients in the discovery cohort were randomly divided in a 7:3 ratio.

The cysteine opens and the phenylalanine closes a CDR3 of 15 amino acids. CDR3 DNA is the only sequence kept; it has 45 bases, read in frame from the first base. CDR1 and CDR2 were assigned from the germline V gene (reference sequence) as LGHDT and YNNKEL. Here V drops 4 bases and J drops 6 bases, and the junction holds 11 bases not matched to any gene. The investigation overall reported the following: In validation, the model predicted ophthalmopathy progression with over 60% sensitivity and approximately 72% specificity; about a dozen predicted patients were CT-confirmed with GO in a median of approximately 6.5 months. Among expanded thyroid clonotypes with frequency above 0.001, most also showed up in blood, which suggests that blood repertoires may reflect the thyroid immune response. Sample size was not statistically predetermined, and group allocation was not concealed from the investigators. The 13-signature model separated ophthalmopathy from stable hyperthyroidism with approximately 90% sensitivity and about 81% specificity in cross-validation, and 80%/75% in the test set.

For repertoire sequencing, TCR beta CDR3 regions were amplified from RNA transcripts. The first round was an RT-PCR using HTBI primers with the Qiagen OneStep RT-PCR kit, and this first round was followed by a second-round multiplex PCR, then size selection and purification. Sequencing of the libraries was carried out on an Illumina HiSeq2000 in paired-end mode with 100 bp reads. The source study handled its data this way. SOAPnuke was used to process the reads, throwing out any read that had adapters, had uncalled bases, had a mean Phred below 15, or lacked an exact constant-primer or identifier match. High-quality paired reads were merged with COPE v1.2.5. Clonotypes were defined as unique nucleotide sequences and were aligned to IMGT TRB V, D and J references using MiTCR v1.1. The analysis was limited to V-J combinations with a frequency above 0.0001, which together covered around 99% of the repertoires. For each V-J combination, a TCR clonal expansion and chaos score was defined as F50 clonal expansion divided by the chaos observed in the TCRdist matrix. Features were reduced by Welch's t-statistics and random forest to some 13 V-J combinations, which fed a naive Bayes classifier. Thyroid-blood repertoire similarity was quantified with the Morisita-Horn index. TCRdb's own reprocessing of the public reads used fastp at Q25 and MiXCR and kept productive beta chains. A single entry per CDR3 protein holds the most common genes and DNA from its merged rows. TCRdb, not the authors, supplied the V and J calls. The sample includes about 480,000 distinct CDR3 sequences, with about an eighth observed a single time. The ten largest account for 9.8% of the sample.

The sequencing sample was made of blood. The sequence joins TRBV3-1 to TRBJ1-2; 7 middle bases align to TRBD1. The clonotype was recovered from a woman in her thirties with Graves' ophthalmopathy. Donor details come from another sample of the same person, matched by shared clones. CDR3 protein: CASSRGQEGFDGYTF. The nucleotide sequence is given as TGTGCCAGCAGCCGAGGACAGGAGGGGTTCGATGGCTACACCTTC.